One sample yielded the 9 T cell receptor beta chains listed below, sequenced in a study of cytomegalovirus exposure and HLA in healthy donors. This table comes from immunoSEQ multiplex PCR, and its TCRdb copy is limited to in-frame clones, with some not included. The table lists 250,000 to 400,000 clones, around 90% of them singletons. Sequencing input: PBMCs. These receptors all stem from a young man in good health and CMV-seronegative.

The chain employs TRBV9 and TRBJ2-5; no reliable D call. The CDR3 covers 14 residues. The germline gives CDR1 SGDLS, CDR2 YYNGEE. V lost 3 bases, J lost 2 bases, and 11 bases lay in between. The CDR3 loop reads CASSAHDFQETQYF. The DNA for the CDR3 is TGTGCCAGCAGCGCTCACGACTTTCAAGAGACCCAGTACTTC.

The rearrangement uses TRBV4-1 and TRBJ1-1, with D perhaps TRBD1 (6 bases). From germline, CDR1 is MGHRA and CDR2 YSYEKL. The CDR3 has 14 amino acids. V lost 2 bases, J lost 6 bases, and 13 bases lay in between. CDR3 DNA sequence: TGCGCCAGCAGCCAAACGACAGGTCCGGCTGAAGCTTTCTTT. It is translated as CASSQTTGPAEAFF.

The V gene is TRBV5-1, the J gene TRBJ1-5; 7 bases are shared with TRBD1. The CDR3 extends over 15 amino acids. V was clipped by 4 bases and J by 2 bases; unmatched bases: 6. CDR1 SGHRS and CDR2 YFSETQ come from the germline V gene. This CDR3 reads CASSQGTEGNQPQHF. In nucleotides, the CDR3 is TGCGCCAGCAGCCAAGGGACAGAAGGCAATCAGCCCCAGCATTTT.

V usage is TRBV7-9 and J usage is TRBJ1-2; TRBD1 matches 7 bases. CDR1 SEHNR and CDR2 FQNEAQ come from the germline V gene (reference sequence). V lost 4 bases and J lost 4; bases outside the gene matches: 9. CDR3 length equals 15 residues. The CDR3 region is CASSSSDRDGYGYTF. For the CDR3, the DNA is TGTGCCAGCAGCTCCTCTGACAGGGATGGCTATGGCTACACCTTC.

This chain uses TRBV9 with TRBJ2-3; tentative D call: TRBD1 (5 bases). There are 12 residues in the CDR3. Germline assignment: CDR1 SGDLS and CDR2 YYNGEE. Between the trimmed V and J ends, which lost 3 bases and 5 bases, there was a span of 7 bases. As DNA, the CDR3 is TGTGCCAGCAGCGCCGACAGAGATACGCAGTATTTT. It yields the protein CASSADRDTQYF.

Many counts were recorded for this clone. The rearrangement links TRBV9 to TRBJ1-2; D is unresolved. The CDR3 contains 13 residues. V was cut by 0 bases and J by 0 bases, with 3 bases left in between. CDR1 is SGDLS and CDR2 is YYNGEE in the germline V gene. The DNA of the CDR3 is TGTGCCAGCAGCGTAGACACTAACTATGGCTACACCTTC. Encoded protein: CASSVDTNYGYTF. Drawing the rest from reference TRBV9 and TRBJ1-2, the complete variable domain is DSGVTQTPKHLITATGQRVTLRCSPRSGDLSVYWYQQSLDQGLQFLIQYYNGEERAKGNILERFSAQQFPDLHSELNLSSLELGDSALYFCASSVDTNYGYTFGSGTRLTVV.

V is TRBV4-1 and J is TRBJ1-2; 8 bases match TRBD1. This CDR3 spans 13 amino acids. The V gene's germline CDR1 is MGHRA and CDR2 YSYEKL. The V and J ends lost 1 base and 12 bases, in that order; junction bases with no gene match: 7. The CDR3 nucleotides read TGCGCCAGCAGCCAAGTCGTTCAGGGGGCACACACCTTC. It encodes CASSQVVQGAHTF.

J is TRBJ2-1 and V is TRBV6-5; 7 bases fit TRBD1. This CDR3 contains 15 residues. After removal of 5 bases from V and 2 bases from J, the junction contained 6 bases not matched to a gene. The V gene's germline CDR1 is MNHEY and CDR2 SVGAGI. In DNA, the CDR3 is TGTGCCAGCAGTCGCACAGGGGATCCCTACAATGAGCAGTTCTTC. This codes for CASSRTGDPYNEQFF.

The chain links TRBV19 to TRBJ2-5; tentatively, D is TRBD2 (5 bases). Germline V CDR1 and CDR2: LNHDA, SQIVND (reference sequence). This CDR3 comprises 15 residues. V lost 1 base to trimming and J lost 2 bases, with 11 bases between them. CDR3 coding DNA: TGTGCCAGTAGTATAGGTCGGGGTTATCAAGAGACCCAGTACTTC. Residues: CASSIGRGYQETQYF.